This TCR beta chain stems from a study of CXCR3-negative and CXCR3-positive naive CD8 T cells. Notes on the study in general: Researchers report that CXCR3-positive naive cells carry more hydrophobic TRB CDR3s than CXCR3-negative naive cells.

Germline lookup yields CDR1 MDHEN and CDR2 SYDVKM. The CDR3 loop spans 13 amino acids. Researchers prepared the TRB cDNA libraries using 5' RACE with UMI labels. TCRdb reworked the 5' RACE reads into one entry per CDR3 protein, no DNA. In all, the sample yields 120,000 to 150,000 distinct CDR3 sequences. Subsets of CD8+ T cells were each sorted in triplicate at approximately 270,000 cells apiece. Regarding this clonotype: The antigen is not known.

Sequenced input: naive CXCR3+ CD8+ T cells from blood. Subset reported: CD45RO-CCR7+CD27+CD95- naive CD8+ T cells expressing CXCR3 (TNR3+). The origin of this receptor is a human donor in good health. Some clones in this sample may be carry-over from other donors' samples. The chain has TRBV28 and TRBJ2-7; TCRdb indicates TRBD1, and absent DNA this call remains unverified. This CDR3 is CASSSRGTYEQYF.